This T cell receptor beta chain was profiled in a study of cytomegalovirus exposure and HLA in healthy donors. Study-wide background: The use of the same platform for the roughly 120 validation repertoires and the approximately 730 first-cohort repertoires was reported by a later analysis. Study-level results: As was reported, the classifier diagnosed cytomegalovirus status with high specificity and sensitivity. Investigators reported approximately 150 TCR beta chains as tied to cytomegalovirus.

About this clone: Its matching antigen is unknown.

The method was immunoSEQ multiplex PCR; TCRdb's version includes in-frame clones alone and lacks a portion of them. In the table there are 260,000 or so clones, more than 75% of which are singletons. The donors formed part of the approximately 120-subject validation cohort, distinct from the approximately 670-subject first cohort. Trimming shortened V by 1 base and J by 3 bases, and 7 bases separated the two germline ends. The germline V gene has CDR1 SGHVS and CDR2 FNYEAQ. This CDR3 contains 13 residues. The sequence derives from a woman aged 18-35 years in good health and CMV-seronegative. This rearrangement joins TRBV7-6 to TRBJ2-7, with D hard to call. Sequencing was done on a sample of PBMCs. CDR3 DNA: TGTGCCAGCAGCTTAGTGGCACACTACGAGCAGTACTTC. As protein: CASSLVAHYEQYF. The full variable domain, its missing parts supplied by reference TRBV7-6 and TRBJ2-7, is GAGVSQSPRYKVTKRGQDVALRCDPISGHVSLYWYRQALGQGPEFLTYFNYEAQQDKSGLPNDRFSAERPEGSISTLTIQRTEQRDSAMYRCASSLVAHYEQYFGPGTRLTVT.